This T cell receptor (beta chain) was recorded in a study of shared clonotypes between healthy human individuals. For the study at large: Researchers assigned three CD4 naive, three CD4 memory, two CD8 naive and one CD8 memory plate to each donor. Study-wide points: Genetic and exposure-history diversity was limited by the small donor number.

CDR3 size: 18 residues. CDR1 is SGHDT, CDR2 YYEEEE, per germline. V was trimmed by 4 bases and J by 2 bases, leaving 21 bases between them. On this clone itself: Antigen specificity is unknown.

Libraries were prepared by immunoSEQ multiplex PCR; TCRdb keeps only in-frame clonotypes and omits some of them. Of fewer than 2.5 million clones listed, 93% are singletons. Only Caucasian adults living in Nashville, Tennessee made up the donor group. Sequencing was carried out using naive CD4+ T cells from PBMCs. Subset reported: CD45RA+ positively selected. The origin of this receptor is a man aged 18 to 30 in good health. Some clones in this sample may be carry-over from other donors' samples. The chain uses TRBV5-6 and TRBJ1-4; no clear D. CDR3 coding DNA: TGTGCCAGCAGCCCCTTCCGAGAGGGAGGTGCGACTAATGAAAAACTGTTTTTT. This gives the protein CASSPFREGGATNEKLFF.